This is a list of T cell receptor beta chains from one sample in a study of early T cells in non-severe SARS-CoV-2 infection. TCRdb independently ran MiXCR on the 5' RACE reads; one entry per CDR3 protein. The table records some 77,000 distinct CDR3 sequences, over 10% of them present only once. Sequencing was done on a sample of whole blood. Source of these receptors: an adult who was a healthcare worker with PCR-confirmed SARS-CoV-2 infection or an uninfected control (not recorded which). CDR3s include the opening cysteine and the closing phenylalanine or tryptophan. A D gene is named only where the DNA matches it firmly. Clone size is not always given. Where it is, it says once, few, many or a class for expanded clones.

TRBV20-1	18	TRBJ2-1	NA	TRBD2	CSARGGTSGRPSYNEQFF	TGCAGTGCTAGAGGAGGGACTAGCGGGAGGCCCTCCTACAATGAGCAGTTCTTC
TRBV20-1	16	TRBJ2-1	NA	TRBD2	CSARDAEREGLDEQFF	TGCAGTGCTAGAGATGCGGAGCGGGAGGGCCTAGATGAGCAGTTCTTC
TRBV11-2	15	TRBJ2-3	many	NA	CASSFHILSTDTQYF	TGTGCCAGCAGCTTTCATATCCTTAGCACAGATACGCAGTATTTT
TRBV4-3	17	TRBJ2-2	NA	NA	CASSQDVTGRNTGELFF	TGCGCCAGCAGCCAAGATGTAACAGGGAGGAACACCGGGGAGCTGTTTTTT
TRBV30	14	TRBJ2-7	NA	TRBD2	CAWRGAGGPYEQYF	TGTGCCTGGAGAGGGGCGGGAGGACCCTACGAGCAGTACTTC
TRBV5-1	15	TRBJ2-2	few	TRBD1	CASSLGQPNTGELFF	TGCGCCAGCAGCCTGGGACAGCCGAACACCGGGGAGCTGTTTTTT
TRBV12-3/TRBV12-4	15	TRBJ2-1	NA	TRBD1	CASSLLTGSPNEQFF	TGTGCCAGCAGTTTATTGACAGGGTCCCCTAATGAGCAGTTCTTC
TRBV28	13	TRBJ1-1	NA	NA	CASRAPVSKRAFF	TGTGCCAGCAGGGCGCCGGTATCCAAACGTGCTTTCTTT
TRBV7-2	16	TRBJ2-7	many	NA	CASSPGHRGRVYEQYF	TGTGCCAGCAGCCCGGGGCACAGGGGGAGGGTTTACGAGCAGTACTTC
TRBV2	11	TRBJ2-5	few	NA	CASSEGRTQYF	TGTGCCAGCAGTGAAGGGCGGACCCAGTACTTC
TRBV7-2	14	TRBJ1-2	many	NA	CASSLAPLGRGYTF	TGTGCCAGCAGCTTAGCGCCCCTGGGTCGTGGCTACACCTTC
TRBV6-4	13	TRBJ2-1	NA	NA	CASSDAPATEQFF	TGTGCCAGCAGTGACGCCCCGGCAACCGAGCAGTTCTTC
TRBV20-1	15	TRBJ2-3	many	TRBD2	CSASTSGGFTDTQYF	TGCAGTGCGAGCACTAGCGGGGGTTTCACAGATACGCAGTATTTT
TRBV28	13	TRBJ2-3	few	TRBD1	CAVWDRGSLTQYF	TGTGCCGTCTGGGACAGGGGGTCCCTAACGCAGTATTTT
TRBV12-3/TRBV12-4	12	TRBJ1-3	NA	NA	CASLMAGNTIYF	TGTGCCAGCCTAATGGCGGGAAACACCATATATTTT
TRBV10-2	14	TRBJ2-7	NA	TRBD1	CASSPTGTMYEQYF	TGCGCCAGCAGCCCGACAGGGACAATGTACGAGCAGTACTTC
TRBV18	14	TRBJ1-2	few	NA	CASSPGGRDYGYTF	TGTGCCAGCTCACCGGGCGGGAGGGACTATGGCTACACCTTC
TRBV20-1	14	TRBJ2-7	few	TRBD2	CSASPGLAAYEQYF	TGCAGTGCTAGTCCCGGACTAGCGGCTTACGAGCAGTACTTC
TRBV4-3	18	TRBJ2-6	few	TRBD1	CASSQDRGILSGANVLTF	TGCGCCAGCAGCCAAGACAGGGGGATCCTCTCTGGGGCCAACGTCCTGACTTTC
TRBV12-3/TRBV12-4	19	TRBJ2-3	NA	NA	CASSSRGLAERLSTDTQYF	TGTGCCAGCAGCAGCCGGGGGCTAGCCGAACGTCTAAGCACAGATACGCAGTATTTT
TRBV28	16	TRBJ2-5	NA	TRBD1	CASRHSGGGYQETQYF	TGTGCCAGCAGACACTCAGGGGGCGGATATCAAGAGACCCAGTACTTC
TRBV12-3/TRBV12-4	14	TRBJ2-5	few	NA	CASTPRGKAETQYF	TGTGCCAGCACTCCTAGGGGGAAGGCTGAGACCCAGTACTTC
TRBV28	16	TRBJ2-3	few	TRBD1	CASSFGQGGLADTQYF	TGTGCCAGCAGTTTCGGACAGGGAGGTTTGGCAGATACGCAGTATTTT
TRBV7-2	15	TRBJ2-3	many	NA	CASSRYSGITDTQYF	TGTGCCAGCAGTAGGTATAGCGGCATCACAGATACGCAGTATTTT
TRBV4-2	17	TRBJ2-1	many	TRBD2	CASSQSPGGSSYNEQFF	TGTGCCAGCAGCCAATCTCCTGGCGGGAGCTCCTACAATGAGCAGTTCTTC
TRBV12-3/TRBV12-4	14	TRBJ2-3	many	NA	CASSRWVPGDTQYF	TGTGCCAGCAGCCGTTGGGTTCCTGGGGATACGCAGTATTTT
TRBV28	12	TRBJ2-3	few	NA	CASTEGTDTQYF	TGTGCTTCGACTGAGGGTACAGATACGCAGTATTTT
TRBV6-2/TRBV6-3	14	TRBJ2-7	few	TRBD1	CASSTGTGTYEQYF	TGTGCCAGCAGTACTGGGACAGGAACCTACGAGCAGTACTTC
TRBV7-9	15	TRBJ2-1	many	TRBD2	CASSFPGLAGNEQFF	TGTGCCAGCAGCTTCCCGGGACTAGCGGGGAATGAGCAGTTCTTC
TRBV29-1	13	TRBJ1-1	many	NA	CSVAGMENTEAFF	TGCAGCGTTGCTGGGATGGAGAACACTGAAGCTTTCTTT
TRBV7-8	18	TRBJ2-6	few	NA	CASSLDTRERSGANVLTF	TGTGCCAGCAGCTTGGACACCCGGGAGAGATCTGGGGCCAACGTCCTGACTTTC
TRBV7-9	15	TRBJ1-2	NA	NA	CASSPLGAQEYGYTF	TGTGCCAGCAGCCCATTAGGTGCACAGGAGTATGGCTACACCTTC
TRBV12-3/TRBV12-4	12	TRBJ2-3	NA	NA	CASGRSTDTQYF	TGTGCCAGTGGGAGATCCACAGATACGCAGTATTTT
TRBV20-1	15	TRBJ1-6	many	NA	CSARDLTGFNSPLHF	TGCAGTGCTAGGGACCTAACCGGGTTTAATTCACCCCTCCACTTT
TRBV28	15	TRBJ2-7	few	NA	CASSLGGLLTYEQYF	TGTGCCAGCAGCCTCGGCGGGCTACTTACCTACGAGCAGTACTTC
TRBV7-9	14	TRBJ2-2	few	NA	CASSLSGTNGELFF	TGTGCCAGCAGCTTATCAGGCACGAACGGGGAGCTGTTTTTT
TRBV18	13	TRBJ2-7	NA	NA	CASSPWARDEQYF	TGTGCCAGCTCACCATGGGCAAGGGACGAGCAGTACTTC
TRBV28	14	TRBJ2-1	NA	NA	CASSPEGPDNEQFF	TGTGCCAGCAGCCCAGAGGGCCCAGACAATGAGCAGTTCTTC
TRBV7-9	16	TRBJ2-2	few	NA	CASSSGGGVKAGELFF	TGTGCCAGCAGCTCAGGTGGAGGGGTGAAGGCCGGGGAGCTGTTTTTT
TRBV20-1	14	TRBJ1-5	NA	NA	CSARDPQDNQPQHF	TGCAGTGCTAGAGATCCCCAGGATAATCAGCCCCAGCATTTT
TRBV11-2	13	TRBJ2-7	NA	NA	CASSFFSGDEQYF	TGTGCCAGCAGCTTTTTTTCGGGAGATGAGCAGTACTTC
TRBV7-9	16	TRBJ1-3	NA	NA	CASSGKPGSSGNTIYF	TGTGCCAGCAGCGGAAAGCCAGGGTCCTCTGGAAACACCATATATTTT
TRBV27	13	TRBJ2-4	NA	TRBD1	CASSLRQGDIQYF	TGTGCCAGCAGTTTAAGACAGGGAGACATTCAGTACTTC
TRBV29-1	18	TRBJ2-1	NA	NA	CSVEDGVLGGDLYNEQFF	TGCAGCGTTGAAGACGGGGTCCTCGGGGGAGATCTCTACAATGAGCAGTTCTTC
TRBV12-5	16	TRBJ2-1	many	NA	CASGLGVGGAYNEQFF	TGTGCTAGTGGTTTAGGGGTAGGCGGAGCCTACAATGAGCAGTTCTTC
TRBV27	15	TRBJ2-1	NA	TRBD1	CASSLVQGVDNEQFF	TGTGCCAGCAGTTTAGTCCAGGGGGTCGACAATGAGCAGTTCTTC
TRBV25-1	13	TRBJ2-5	NA	NA	CASSPASQETQYF	TGTGCCAGCAGTCCGGCATCACAAGAGACCCAGTACTTC
TRBV28	13	TRBJ1-2	NA	NA	CATAVTSNYGYTF	TGTGCCACCGCAGTTACTTCCAACTATGGCTACACCTTC
TRBV6-2/TRBV6-3	14	TRBJ1-1	NA	NA	CASRRQVSRAEAFF	TGTGCCAGCAGAAGACAGGTTTCGCGGGCTGAAGCTTTCTTT
TRBV29-1	15	TRBJ2-1	many	TRBD2	CSVGQTSGKYNEQFF	TGCAGCGTCGGCCAGACTAGCGGGAAATACAATGAGCAGTTCTTC
TRBV29-1	13	TRBJ2-3	many	NA	CSVEGALTDTQYF	TGCAGCGTTGAAGGAGCCCTCACAGATACGCAGTATTTT
TRBV20-1	16	TRBJ2-7	few	TRBD2	CSALSGTSGNGYEQYF	TGCAGTGCCCTATCCGGGACTAGCGGAAATGGGTACGAGCAGTACTTC
TRBV7-8	13	TRBJ1-2	few	TRBD1	CASSLGQGSGYTF	TGTGCCAGCAGCTTGGGACAGGGGTCTGGCTACACCTTC
TRBV27	15	TRBJ2-7	NA	NA	CASSLSAGSGYEQYF	TGTGCCAGCAGTTTATCGGCAGGCTCAGGCTACGAGCAGTACTTC
TRBV27	13	TRBJ2-7	NA	NA	CASSLGLSYEQYF	TGTGCCAGCAGTTTGGGACTCAGCTACGAGCAGTACTTC
TRBV7-9	14	TRBJ2-5	many	TRBD2	CASSLAGSKETQYF	TGTGCCAGCAGCCTAGCGGGCAGCAAAGAGACCCAGTACTTC
TRBV20-1	11	TRBJ2-7	few	NA	CSATLGYEQYF	TGCAGTGCTACGCTTGGGTACGAGCAGTACTTC
TRBV20-1	11	TRBJ2-5	few	NA	CSAVQGEGQYF	TGCAGTGCTGTTCAGGGGGAGGGCCAGTACTTC
TRBV11-2	14	TRBJ2-2	many	NA	CASRKLISTGELFF	TGTGCCAGCAGAAAGCTTATCTCGACCGGGGAGCTGTTTTTT
TRBV6-6	16	TRBJ2-4	few	TRBD2	CASSSGGGSAKNIQYF	TGTGCCAGCAGTTCCGGGGGGGGCTCAGCCAAAAACATTCAGTACTTC